These T cell receptor beta chains were read from a single sample in a study of T cell responses to AZD1222 COVID-19 vaccine. Profiled with immunoSEQ multiplex PCR; TCRdb holds only in-frame clones, not every one. Altogether some 90,000 clones are present, 88% being singletons, with the ten largest covering roughly a fifth. The sample in question was peripheral blood, obtained on day 0 of AZD1222 vaccination. The receptors shown here come from an adult in good health. Each CDR3 is given with its conserved first and last residue. A D gene is named only where the DNA matches it firmly. The size entry is marked missing in some rows and otherwise reads once, few, many or a size class.

cdr3_length: 13; d_call: -; clone_size: -; v_call: TRBV2; j_call: TRBJ1-6; cdr3_nt: TGTGCCAGCAGTGATGGAGTATACTCACCCCTCCACTTT; cdr3_aa: CASSDGVYSPLHF
cdr3_length: 16; d_call: TRBD1; clone_size: -; v_call: TRBV6-5; j_call: TRBJ1-5; cdr3_nt: TGTGCCAGCAGTTCGACAGGGGACGAGAGCAATCAGCCCCAGCATTTT; cdr3_aa: CASSSTGDESNQPQHF
cdr3_length: 14; d_call: -; clone_size: once; v_call: TRBV7-8; j_call: TRBJ1-3; cdr3_nt: TGTGCCAGCAGCTTTGGGAAACACAGGAACACCATATATTTT; cdr3_aa: CASSFGKHRNTIYF
cdr3_length: 14; d_call: -; clone_size: -; v_call: TRBV5-6; j_call: TRBJ2-7; cdr3_nt: TGTGCCAGCAGCTTGACGCGACTTAAAGTCGAGCAGTACTTC; cdr3_aa: CASSLTRLKVEQYF
cdr3_length: 15; d_call: -; clone_size: -; v_call: TRBV6-2/TRBV6-3; j_call: TRBJ1-6; cdr3_nt: TGTGCCAGCAGTTGGCAGGGGCCCTATAATTCACCCCTCCACTTT; cdr3_aa: CASSWQGPYNSPLHF
cdr3_length: 15; d_call: TRBD2; clone_size: -; v_call: TRBV5-6; j_call: TRBJ2-1; cdr3_nt: TGTGCCAGCAGCTCTCCGGGACTAGCGGGGGTGGAGCAGTTCTTC; cdr3_aa: CASSSPGLAGVEQFF
cdr3_length: 14; d_call: -; clone_size: once; v_call: TRBV6-6; j_call: TRBJ1-5; cdr3_nt: TGTGCCAGCATCGGGGGAGTGAGCAATCAGCCCCAGCATTTT; cdr3_aa: CASIGGVSNQPQHF
cdr3_length: 11; d_call: -; clone_size: -; v_call: TRBV5-6; j_call: TRBJ2-7; cdr3_nt: TGTGCCAGCACTCAGGGGGGCGAGCAGTACTTC; cdr3_aa: CASTQGGEQYF
cdr3_length: 15; d_call: -; clone_size: once; v_call: TRBV7-9; j_call: TRBJ1-1; cdr3_nt: TGTGCCAGCAGCTTAGCGGGGGGCGGGTACACTGAAGCTTTCTTT; cdr3_aa: CASSLAGGGYTEAFF
cdr3_length: 14; d_call: -; clone_size: -; v_call: TRBV3-1/TRBV3-2; j_call: TRBJ1-2; cdr3_nt: TGTGCCAGCAGCCAAGGGGACGGGAACTATGGCTACACCTTC; cdr3_aa: CASSQGDGNYGYTF
cdr3_length: 15; d_call: TRBD2; clone_size: -; v_call: TRBV3-1/TRBV3-2; j_call: TRBJ2-7; cdr3_nt: TGTGCCAGCAGCCAAGATGTCCTAGCGGGTAACGAGCAGTACTTC; cdr3_aa: CASSQDVLAGNEQYF
cdr3_length: 14; d_call: TRBD1; clone_size: -; v_call: TRBV6-5; j_call: TRBJ2-7; cdr3_nt: TGTGCCAGCAGGGCCGGGACAGGTACCCACGAGCAGTACTTC; cdr3_aa: CASRAGTGTHEQYF
cdr3_length: 16; d_call: -; clone_size: -; v_call: TRBV14; j_call: TRBJ1-1; cdr3_nt: TGTGCCAGCAGCCAGCTAGGACAAACTTCGAACACTGAAGCTTTCTTT; cdr3_aa: CASSQLGQTSNTEAFF
cdr3_length: 18; d_call: TRBD2; clone_size: -; v_call: TRBV7-7; j_call: TRBJ2-1; cdr3_nt: TGTGCTAGCAGCTTCCCCCGGCTAGCGGGAAGCTCCTACAATGAGCAGTTCTTC; cdr3_aa: CASSFPRLAGSSYNEQFF
cdr3_length: 17; d_call: TRBD2; clone_size: few; v_call: TRBV7-2; j_call: TRBJ2-1; cdr3_nt: TGTGCCAGCAGTCGTCAAGCGGGGGGTAGCTCCTACAATGAGCAGTTCTTC; cdr3_aa: CASSRQAGGSSYNEQFF
cdr3_length: 16; d_call: -; clone_size: -; v_call: TRBV5-1; j_call: TRBJ2-1; cdr3_nt: TGCGCCAGCAGCTTGGGGGGCGGACTCAACTACAATGAGCAGTTCTTC; cdr3_aa: CASSLGGGLNYNEQFF
cdr3_length: 14; d_call: TRBD1; clone_size: -; v_call: TRBV6-2/TRBV6-3; j_call: TRBJ1-2; cdr3_nt: TGTGCCAGCAGTTCGTTGACAGGGGGCCTTGGCTACACCTTC; cdr3_aa: CASSSLTGGLGYTF
cdr3_length: 15; d_call: -; clone_size: -; v_call: TRBV29-1; j_call: TRBJ1-1; cdr3_nt: TGCAGCGTTGATAGGGGCATTGGGGGGAACACTGAAGCTTTCTTT; cdr3_aa: CSVDRGIGGNTEAFF
cdr3_length: 13; d_call: TRBD1; clone_size: -; v_call: TRBV7-9; j_call: TRBJ2-5; cdr3_nt: TGTGCCAGCAGCCCCGGGACAGTTGAGACCCAGTACTTC; cdr3_aa: CASSPGTVETQYF
cdr3_length: 14; d_call: -; clone_size: -; v_call: TRBV2; j_call: TRBJ2-5; cdr3_nt: TGTGCCAGCAATGTGGGAACCTTAAGGGAGACCCAGTACTTC; cdr3_aa: CASNVGTLRETQYF
cdr3_length: 15; d_call: TRBD2; clone_size: -; v_call: TRBV6-5; j_call: TRBJ2-3; cdr3_nt: TGTGCCAGCACCCCCCGGCGGGGGATGGGTCATACGCAGTATTTT; cdr3_aa: CASTPRRGMGHTQYF
cdr3_length: 16; d_call: -; clone_size: -; v_call: TRBV7-9; j_call: TRBJ1-1; cdr3_nt: TGTGCCAGCAGCCCGGGGGCTGAGAGGGCGAACACTGAAGCTTTCTTT; cdr3_aa: CASSPGAERANTEAFF
cdr3_length: 15; d_call: -; clone_size: -; v_call: TRBV6-6; j_call: TRBJ2-3; cdr3_nt: TGTGCCAGCGGGGATCGGGGGCTGGGATCAGATACGCAGTATTTT; cdr3_aa: CASGDRGLGSDTQYF
cdr3_length: 17; d_call: -; clone_size: -; v_call: TRBV7-2; j_call: TRBJ2-1; cdr3_nt: TGTGCCAGCAGCTTAGGCGGGCTGGGGAATTGGAACAATGAGCAGTTCTTC; cdr3_aa: CASSLGGLGNWNNEQFF
cdr3_length: 11; d_call: -; clone_size: -; v_call: TRBV20-1; j_call: TRBJ2-1; cdr3_nt: TGCAGTGCGCAAAGTGGGGTTGAGCAGTTCTTC; cdr3_aa: CSAQSGVEQFF
cdr3_length: 16; d_call: -; clone_size: -; v_call: TRBV16; j_call: TRBJ1-5; cdr3_nt: TGTGCCAGCAGCCAAGGAGGGCAGGGGATAGGTCAGCCCCAGCATTTT; cdr3_aa: CASSQGGQGIGQPQHF
cdr3_length: 16; d_call: TRBD1; clone_size: -; v_call: TRBV9; j_call: TRBJ1-1; cdr3_nt: TGTGCCAGCAGCGTAGGACAGGGGGCCCCGTGGACTGAAGCTTTCTTT; cdr3_aa: CASSVGQGAPWTEAFF
cdr3_length: 14; d_call: TRBD1; clone_size: -; v_call: TRBV5-8; j_call: TRBJ1-5; cdr3_nt: TGTGCCAGCAGCTTGGGGACAGGGGTTCAGCCCCAGCATTTT; cdr3_aa: CASSLGTGVQPQHF
cdr3_length: 15; d_call: TRBD1; clone_size: -; v_call: TRBV7-9; j_call: TRBJ2-7; cdr3_nt: TGTGCCAGCAGCTTCACCGGGACAGGGACCTACGAGCAGTACTTC; cdr3_aa: CASSFTGTGTYEQYF
cdr3_length: 16; d_call: -; clone_size: -; v_call: TRBV21-1; j_call: TRBJ2-5; cdr3_nt: TGTGCCAGCAGCAAGTTGACTAGCAGGCCCCAAGAGACCCAGTACTTC; cdr3_aa: CASSKLTSRPQETQYF
cdr3_length: 16; d_call: -; clone_size: -; v_call: TRBV5-1; j_call: TRBJ2-3; cdr3_nt: TGCGCCAGCAGCTTAGGTGCTGGGGGGAGCACAGATACGCAGTATTTT; cdr3_aa: CASSLGAGGSTDTQYF
cdr3_length: 13; d_call: -; clone_size: -; v_call: TRBV25-1; j_call: TRBJ1-1; cdr3_nt: TGTGCCAGCAGTGATACTGGGCGGTCTGAAGCTTTCTTT; cdr3_aa: CASSDTGRSEAFF
cdr3_length: 13; d_call: -; clone_size: -; v_call: TRBV5-6; j_call: TRBJ2-3; cdr3_nt: TGTGCCAGCAGGGTAACAGGGTCAGATACGCAGTATTTT; cdr3_aa: CASRVTGSDTQYF
cdr3_length: 15; d_call: TRBD1; clone_size: -; v_call: TRBV5-1; j_call: TRBJ1-2; cdr3_nt: TGCGCCAGCAGCTCAAAACCAGGGGGCGGCTATGGCTACACCTTC; cdr3_aa: CASSSKPGGGYGYTF
cdr3_length: 14; d_call: -; clone_size: -; v_call: TRBV9; j_call: TRBJ1-1; cdr3_nt: TGTGCCAGCAGCGGTCTCCTCCCGGGGACTGAAGCTTTCTTT; cdr3_aa: CASSGLLPGTEAFF
cdr3_length: 12; d_call: -; clone_size: few; v_call: TRBV6-5; j_call: TRBJ2-7; cdr3_nt: TGTGCCAGCAGGAGGGTCGCCTACGAGCAGTACTTC; cdr3_aa: CASRRVAYEQYF
cdr3_length: 16; d_call: TRBD1; clone_size: -; v_call: TRBV10-3; j_call: TRBJ1-3; cdr3_nt: TGTGCCATCAGTGGGACTACAGGGGGCTCTGGAAACACCATATATTTT; cdr3_aa: CAISGTTGGSGNTIYF
cdr3_length: 16; d_call: -; clone_size: -; v_call: TRBV7-9; j_call: TRBJ1-2; cdr3_nt: TGTGCCAGCAGCTTAGCGTACCAACTGGGTAGCTATGGCTACACCTTC; cdr3_aa: CASSLAYQLGSYGYTF
cdr3_length: 14; d_call: -; clone_size: -; v_call: TRBV2; j_call: TRBJ1-2; cdr3_nt: TGTGCCAGCAGCGCCCGGTCATCGGGGGGTGGCTACACCTTC; cdr3_aa: CASSARSSGGGYTF
cdr3_length: 14; d_call: -; clone_size: -; v_call: TRBV6-6; j_call: TRBJ1-3; cdr3_nt: TGTGCCAGCGATCAGAACCTCTCTGGAAACACCATATATTTT; cdr3_aa: CASDQNLSGNTIYF
cdr3_length: 16; d_call: -; clone_size: -; v_call: TRBV5-1; j_call: TRBJ1-1; cdr3_nt: TGCGCCAGCAGCTACAGGAGTTACACCGTGAACACTGAAGCTTTCTTT; cdr3_aa: CASSYRSYTVNTEAFF
cdr3_length: 14; d_call: TRBD1; clone_size: once; v_call: TRBV5-1; j_call: TRBJ2-5; cdr3_nt: TGCGCCAGCGGGGGACAGGGGGTTCAAGAGACCCAGTACTTC; cdr3_aa: CASGGQGVQETQYF
cdr3_length: 16; d_call: -; clone_size: -; v_call: TRBV7-9; j_call: TRBJ2-7; cdr3_nt: TGTGCCAGCAGCCCGAAGAGGACGCCTCCCACCCACGAGCAGTACTTC; cdr3_aa: CASSPKRTPPTHEQYF
cdr3_length: 13; d_call: TRBD1; clone_size: -; v_call: TRBV19; j_call: TRBJ1-2; cdr3_nt: TGTGCCAGTAGTACAGACAGGGGACATGGCTACACCTTC; cdr3_aa: CASSTDRGHGYTF
cdr3_length: 17; d_call: TRBD2; clone_size: -; v_call: TRBV27; j_call: TRBJ2-1; cdr3_nt: TGTGCCAGCAGAGGTCTAGCGGGCCAGAGCTCCTACAATGAGCAGTTCTTC; cdr3_aa: CASRGLAGQSSYNEQFF
cdr3_length: 13; d_call: -; clone_size: once; v_call: TRBV6-1; j_call: TRBJ2-3; cdr3_nt: TGTGCCAGCAGTGAGACTCCCACAGATACGCAGTATTTT; cdr3_aa: CASSETPTDTQYF
cdr3_length: 16; d_call: TRBD2; clone_size: -; v_call: TRBV5-1; j_call: TRBJ2-5; cdr3_nt: TGCGCCAGCAGCTTGGGAACTCTAGCGGGCGGAGAGACCCAGTACTTC; cdr3_aa: CASSLGTLAGGETQYF
cdr3_length: 16; d_call: TRBD2; clone_size: -; v_call: TRBV5-4; j_call: TRBJ2-3; cdr3_nt: TGTGCCAGCAGCTTGAAACTAGCGGGGGGTTTAGATACGCAGTATTTT; cdr3_aa: CASSLKLAGGLDTQYF
cdr3_length: 13; d_call: -; clone_size: -; v_call: TRBV6-1; j_call: TRBJ1-1; cdr3_nt: TGTGCCAGCAGTGAATTGGCGAACACTGAAGCTTTCTTT; cdr3_aa: CASSELANTEAFF
cdr3_length: 14; d_call: TRBD1; clone_size: -; v_call: TRBV7-3; j_call: TRBJ2-5; cdr3_nt: TGTGCCAGCAGCCTTACCGGGACAGAAGAGACCCAGTACTTC; cdr3_aa: CASSLTGTEETQYF
cdr3_length: 14; d_call: -; clone_size: -; v_call: TRBV18; j_call: TRBJ2-1; cdr3_nt: TGTGCCAGCTCATCGGGACACCACTACAATGAGCAGTTCTTC; cdr3_aa: CASSSGHHYNEQFF
cdr3_length: 15; d_call: TRBD2; clone_size: -; v_call: TRBV28; j_call: TRBJ2-2; cdr3_nt: TGTGCCAGCAGCTCCGGACTAGCGGGAGCCGGGGAGCTGTTTTTT; cdr3_aa: CASSSGLAGAGELFF
cdr3_length: 15; d_call: -; clone_size: -; v_call: TRBV6-2/TRBV6-3; j_call: TRBJ1-1; cdr3_nt: TGTGCCAGCAGTTACGGGCCGACTCTGAACACTGAAGCTTTCTTT; cdr3_aa: CASSYGPTLNTEAFF
cdr3_length: 15; d_call: TRBD2; clone_size: -; v_call: TRBV6-5; j_call: TRBJ2-1; cdr3_nt: TGTGCCAGCAGTTACCTTAGCGGGAGGTCCAATGAGCAGTTCTTC; cdr3_aa: CASSYLSGRSNEQFF
cdr3_length: 15; d_call: -; clone_size: -; v_call: TRBV7-2; j_call: TRBJ1-6; cdr3_nt: TGTGCCAGCAGCAACCGGGGCTTCTATAATTCACCCCTCCACTTT; cdr3_aa: CASSNRGFYNSPLHF
cdr3_length: 16; d_call: TRBD2; clone_size: -; v_call: TRBV19; j_call: TRBJ2-1; cdr3_nt: TGTGCCACCCGATATAGCGGGAGCCCTGGGGGAAGTGAGCAGTTCTTC; cdr3_aa: CATRYSGSPGGSEQFF
cdr3_length: 18; d_call: TRBD2; clone_size: -; v_call: TRBV6-6; j_call: TRBJ2-7; cdr3_nt: TGTGCCAGCAGTCCCCCGACGGCCGGTAGCGGGGGGACCTACGAGCAGTACTTC; cdr3_aa: CASSPPTAGSGGTYEQYF
cdr3_length: 15; d_call: -; clone_size: -; v_call: TRBV27; j_call: TRBJ1-5; cdr3_nt: TGTGCCAGCAGTGAAGGGGGATGGAGCAATCAGCCCCAGCATTTT; cdr3_aa: CASSEGGWSNQPQHF